Listed below are T cell receptor beta chains from one sample, sequenced in a study of shared clonotypes between healthy human individuals. Libraries were prepared by immunoSEQ multiplex PCR; TCRdb keeps only in-frame clonotypes and omits some of them. The table shows 750,000 to 1,000,000 clones, with 80% to 95% occurring only once. The sequencing sample was made of naive CD8+ T cells sorted from blood. The receptors shown here come from a man aged 25-45 years in good health. The CDR3 runs from the conserved cysteine through the conserved F or W. D genes are given only for firm matches. Clone size is stated in some rows and not others, as once, few, many or a class when expanded.

v_call	j_call	clone_size	d_call	cdr3_aa	cdr3_nt
TRBV1	TRBJ2-7	-	-	CTSSQDLPSACHYEQYF	TGCACCAGCAGCCAAGATCTCCCTAGCGCGTGTCACTACGAGCAGTACTTC
TRBV5-4	TRBJ1-2	-	-	CASTRLAQLNYGYTF	TGTGCCAGCACCCGCTTAGCCCAGCTGAACTATGGCTACACCTTC
TRBV4-3	TRBJ2-3	-	TRBD2	CASSQYTTGTNTDTQYF	TGCGCCAGCAGCCAATATACTACCGGGACTAACACAGATACGCAGTATTTT
TRBV29-1	TRBJ2-7	-	-	CSVEAQARRSDEDYEQYF	TGCAGCGTTGAAGCCCAAGCGAGGCGCAGCGATGAAGATTACGAGCAGTACTTC
TRBV28	TRBJ1-5	-	-	CASSSGQPQHF	TGTGCCAGCAGTTCGGGGCAGCCCCAGCATTTT
TRBV7-9	TRBJ2-7	-	TRBD1	CASSQTGDRGSEQYF	TGTGCCAGCAGCCAAACCGGGGACAGGGGGAGCGAGCAGTACTTC
TRBV9	TRBJ1-2	-	-	CASSPHQGAHYGYTF	TGTGCCAGCAGCCCCCACCAGGGTGCTCACTATGGCTACACCTTC
TRBV28	TRBJ2-1	-	-	CASSLSGAPYNEQFF	TGTGCCAGCAGTTTATCCGGGGCTCCTTACAATGAGCAGTTCTTC
TRBV9	TRBJ1-3	-	TRBD1	CASSPTGDGNTIYF	TGTGCCAGCAGCCCGACAGGGGATGGAAACACCATATATTTT
TRBV2	TRBJ1-4	-	-	CASGPQGSTNEKLFF	TGTGCCAGCGGACCACAGGGATCTACTAATGAAAAACTGTTTTTT
TRBV7-9	TRBJ1-4	-	-	CASSPSRAGLEKLFF	TGTGCCAGCAGCCCCTCGAGGGCAGGGTTAGAAAAACTGTTTTTT
TRBV4-1	TRBJ2-1	-	-	CASSQLRDSAYNEQFF	TGCGCCAGCAGCCAACTGCGGGACAGCGCCTACAATGAGCAGTTCTTC
TRBV28	TRBJ2-2	-	TRBD2	CASSLAGEITGELFF	TGTGCCAGCAGTTTAGCGGGAGAAATCACCGGGGAGCTGTTTTTT
TRBV5-1	TRBJ2-7	-	-	CASKSTWGTYEQYF	TGCGCCAGCAAGTCGACGTGGGGTACCTACGAGCAGTACTTC
TRBV5-1	TRBJ2-2	-	TRBD1	CASSFGGTGYAGELFF	TGCGCCAGCAGCTTCGGCGGGACAGGGTACGCCGGGGAGCTGTTTTTT
TRBV5-1	TRBJ1-1	few	TRBD1	CASSQTGDTEAFF	TGCGCCAGCAGCCAGACAGGGGACACTGAAGCTTTCTTT
TRBV7-6	TRBJ2-7	-	-	CASSTHLGEAAYEQYF	TGTGCCAGCAGCACCCACCTTGGGGAGGCGGCCTACGAGCAGTACTTC
TRBV6-5	TRBJ2-1	-	-	CASSSFDNEQFF	TGTGCCAGCAGTTCCTTCGACAATGAGCAGTTCTTC
TRBV27	TRBJ2-7	-	TRBD2	CASSPDPGGSYEQYF	TGTGCCAGCAGTCCCGATCCGGGGGGCTCCTACGAGCAGTACTTC
TRBV28	TRBJ1-2	-	-	CASSPSPVLANYGYTF	TGTGCCAGCAGTCCATCCCCCGTGCTAGCTAACTATGGCTACACCTTC
TRBV10-3	TRBJ2-7	-	TRBD1	CATLGTDYSYEQYF	TGTGCCACCCTTGGGACAGATTACTCCTACGAGCAGTACTTC
TRBV6-5	TRBJ2-7	-	-	CASSYGGSPYEQYF	TGTGCCAGCAGTTACGGAGGGAGCCCCTACGAGCAGTACTTC
TRBV5-8	TRBJ1-2	-	-	CASSLGGANYGYTF	TGTGCCAGCAGCTTGGGAGGGGCGAACTATGGCTACACCTTC
TRBV18	TRBJ2-7	-	TRBD2	CASSPSGRASGNEQYF	TGTGCCAGCTCACCAAGCGGGAGGGCCTCTGGTAACGAGCAGTACTTC
TRBV5-4	TRBJ1-1	once	-	CASSFLEDEAFF	TGTGCCAGCAGCTTCCTAGAGGATGAAGCTTTCTTT
TRBV10-3	TRBJ1-4	-	-	CATSGRINEKLFF	TGTGCCACCTCGGGACGGATTAATGAAAAACTGTTTTTT
TRBV27	TRBJ2-1	-	TRBD2	CASSSPLLRGSSYNEQFF	TGTGCCAGCAGTTCCCCCCTACTACGCGGGAGCTCCTACAATGAGCAGTTCTTC
TRBV27	TRBJ1-1	-	-	CASSGGPGTEAFF	TGTGCCAGCAGTGGGGGGCCCGGCACTGAAGCTTTCTTT
TRBV7-6	TRBJ2-1	-	-	CASSPRFLGPGGAGTYNEQFF	TGTGCCAGCAGCCCCCGTTTTTTAGGCCCAGGGGGGGCCGGAACCTACAATGAGCAGTTCTTC
TRBV7-3	TRBJ2-2	-	TRBD1	CASSLKGGRTGPNTGELFF	TGTGCCAGCAGCTTAAAGGGCGGCAGGACAGGCCCGAACACCGGGGAGCTGTTTTTT
TRBV10-1	TRBJ2-1	few	TRBD2	CASSGTNYNEQFF	TGCGCCAGCAGCGGGACTAATTACAATGAGCAGTTCTTC
TRBV10-3	TRBJ2-7	-	-	CAISEDYEQYF	TGTGCCATCAGTGAGGACTACGAGCAGTACTTC
TRBV4-3	TRBJ1-2	-	-	CASSQDRAAYGYTF	TGCGCCAGCAGCCAAGACAGGGCGGCTTATGGCTACACCTTC
TRBV25-1	TRBJ2-1	-	TRBD2	CASSDRLAEFWRFF	TGTGCCAGCAGTGATAGACTAGCGGAATTTTGGAGGTTCTTC
TRBV7-6	TRBJ2-1	-	-	CASSLRAGSYNEQFF	TGTGCCAGCAGCTTACGAGCGGGTTCCTACAATGAGCAGTTCTTC